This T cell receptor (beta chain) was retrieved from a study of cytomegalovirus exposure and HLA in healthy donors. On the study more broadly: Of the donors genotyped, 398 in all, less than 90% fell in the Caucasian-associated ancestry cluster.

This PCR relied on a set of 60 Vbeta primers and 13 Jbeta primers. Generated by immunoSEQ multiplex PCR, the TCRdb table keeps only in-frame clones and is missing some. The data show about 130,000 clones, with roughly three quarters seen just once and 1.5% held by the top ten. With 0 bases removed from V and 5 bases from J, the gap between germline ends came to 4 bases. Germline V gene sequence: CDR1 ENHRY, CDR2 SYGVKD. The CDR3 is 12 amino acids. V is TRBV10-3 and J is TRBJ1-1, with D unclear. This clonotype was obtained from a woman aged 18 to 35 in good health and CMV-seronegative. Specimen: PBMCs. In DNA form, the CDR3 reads TGTGCCATCAGTGAGTCTGTAACTGAAGCTTTCTTT. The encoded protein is CAISESVTEAFF.